This TCR beta chain is drawn from a study of cytomegalovirus exposure and HLA in healthy donors. Regarding this clone: What it binds is not known. This could be a read error, since a much larger clone is one nucleotide away.

The primer mix had 60 Vbeta and 13 Jbeta primers. Some clones are missing from TCRdb's copy, which holds only in-frame ones; the method was immunoSEQ multiplex PCR. The sample lists under 70,000 clones; approximately 70% were seen once. The germline gives CDR1 SGHKS, CDR2 YYEKEE (reference sequence). Trimming took off 2 bases at V and 2 bases at J, with 17 bases between the two ends. This CDR3 has 16 residues. Whole-study results and caveats: Most sequenced TCRs were rare (though some public TCRs occurred in many donors). Later analysis demonstrated an association between a missense DCLRE1C variant and TCR beta V- and J-gene trimming.

The chain combines TRBV5-5 with TRBJ2-7; maybe TRBD2 (7 bases). Material for sequencing was PBMCs. This TCR was recovered from a woman aged 60-70 years in good health and CMV-seropositive. The CDR3 DNA sequence: TGTGCCAGCAGCTTAGAGTTTGGGGGGGCCCCCTACGAGCAGTACTTC. As protein: CASSLEFGGAPYEQYF.